These T cell receptor beta chains were read from a single sample in a study of T-cell memory formation after mild COVID-19. TCRdb re-called the 5' RACE reads with MiXCR, one entry per CDR3 protein. The sample holds about 82,000 distinct CDR3 sequences, 13% seen once. The source material was PBMCs or a T cell subset sorted from them (not recorded which). These receptors were taken from a man aged 18 to 29 who had mild COVID-19 (a few samples of this study predate the infection). Cell type and time point are not known. The CDR3 runs from the conserved cysteine through the conserved F or W. A D gene is named only where the DNA matches it firmly.

>TRBJ1-1|TRBD1|TRBV29-1
CSVGQGEAFF
>TRBJ1-5|-|TRBV6-5
CASSWQYDQPQHF
>TRBJ2-1|-|TRBV11-2
CASSLLSPEYYNEQFF
>TRBJ1-5|-|TRBV6-2/TRBV6-3
CATQGWGSQPQHF
>TRBJ1-5|-|TRBV12-3/TRBV12-4
CASSPGVAVDQPQHF
>TRBJ1-2|-|TRBV5-6
CASSRAGYYGYTF
>TRBJ2-7|-|TRBV7-9
CASSLEGPGQYF
>TRBJ2-5|TRBD1|TRBV6-5
CASTPVRGTGGFEETQYF
>TRBJ2-2|-|TRBV12-3/TRBV12-4
CASRPTGTKNTGELFF
>TRBJ2-7|TRBD1|TRBV7-9
CASRGQAPEQYF
>TRBJ2-5|TRBD2|TRBV7-2
CASSVSGGARETQYF
>TRBJ2-3|TRBD1|TRBV5-1
CASSWGDRGHEGYF
>TRBJ2-2|-|TRBV4-2
CASSQDPAATFANTGELFF
>TRBJ2-5|-|TRBV20-1
CSATEGLETQYF
>TRBJ1-2|TRBD1|TRBV4-1
CASSHFRDRVYGYTF
>TRBJ2-5|-|TRBV5-4
CASSPEGFGETQYF
>TRBJ2-7|TRBD1|TRBV19
CASSMGTGREQYF
>TRBJ2-3|TRBD2|TRBV11-3
CASSGRDGTDTQYF
>TRBJ1-1|-|TRBV4-3
CASSQRAAEGRNTEAFF
>TRBJ2-7|-|TRBV7-9
CASSLALQEYHYEQYF
>TRBJ2-1|TRBD2|TRBV7-3
CASSLRTSGVYNEQFF
>TRBJ1-1|-|TRBV27
CASSITGLMNTEAFF
>TRBJ2-2|TRBD2|TRBV6-6
CASTLRSGGANTGELFF
>TRBJ2-6|-|TRBV25-1
CASSAQGSSGANVLTF
>TRBJ1-5|-|TRBV7-9
CASSGQTLSNQPQHF
>TRBJ2-2|TRBD1|TRBV7-8
CASSLWGTGASGELFF
>TRBJ2-3|-|TRBV24-1
CATLDGATDTQYF
>TRBJ2-1|TRBD2|TRBV11-2
CASSPTGPGTSGGPRQFF
>TRBJ2-5|TRBD1|TRBV5-1
CASAVAVGGGETQYF
>TRBJ1-2|-|TRBV6-5
CASSYRDTYYGYTF
>TRBJ1-1|-|TRBV11-2
CASSSRDGKSNTEAFF
>TRBJ2-5|-|TRBV10-3
CAISESPTEETQYF
>TRBJ2-3|-|TRBV4-2
CASSQEFGQLTDTQYF
>TRBJ1-1|TRBD1|TRBV12-3/TRBV12-4
CASSDYRGMNTEAFF
>TRBJ2-5|-|TRBV11-2
CASSILGETQYF
>TRBJ1-4|-|TRBV4-1
CASSRERATNEKLFF
>TRBJ1-5|-|TRBV12-3/TRBV12-4
CASRQSIDNQPQHF
>TRBJ2-2|TRBD2|TRBV4-1
CASSAAGGLAGEITGELFF
>TRBJ2-2|-|TRBV4-1
CASSQDRGRGTGELFF
>TRBJ2-3|TRBD2|TRBV4-2
CASSQAGAGGSTDTQYF
>TRBJ1-4|TRBD1|TRBV7-9
CASSLSRTGSKDNEKLFF
>TRBJ2-3|TRBD2|TRBV20-1
CSASISGGARLVDTQYF
>TRBJ1-6|-|TRBV20-1
CSAMDLGPLGPLHF
>TRBJ1-6|-|TRBV27
CASSLSSDGVSPLHF
>TRBJ2-5|-|TRBV7-9
CASSSRRARQVQETQYF
>TRBJ1-1|-|TRBV11-2
CASSWGPNTEAFF
>TRBJ1-1|-|TRBV4-1
CASSQDRLETGNTEAFF
>TRBJ2-6|-|TRBV7-3
CASSLLGSGANVLTF
>TRBJ1-2|-|TRBV6-5
CASSYSGRVHGYTF
>TRBJ2-6|TRBD1|TRBV29-1
CSVEKERTGIGANVLTF
>TRBJ1-1|-|TRBV7-9
CASSSFETGNTEAFF
>TRBJ2-4|-|TRBV7-9
CASSLLGQKNIQYF
>TRBJ2-1|-|TRBV7-2
CASSPTRFNEQFF
>TRBJ1-2|-|TRBV6-5
CASSYSVFLGYTF
>TRBJ2-7|-|TRBV7-8
CASSPIYEQYF